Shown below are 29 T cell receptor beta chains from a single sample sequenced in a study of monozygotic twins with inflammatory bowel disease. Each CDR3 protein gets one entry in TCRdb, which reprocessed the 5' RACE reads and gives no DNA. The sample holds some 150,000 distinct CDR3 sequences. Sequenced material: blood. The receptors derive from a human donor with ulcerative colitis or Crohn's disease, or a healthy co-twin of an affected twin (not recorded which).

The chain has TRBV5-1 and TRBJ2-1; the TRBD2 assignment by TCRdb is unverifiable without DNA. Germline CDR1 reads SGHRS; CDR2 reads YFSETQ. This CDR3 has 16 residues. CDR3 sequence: CASSQRTSGSPGGQFF.

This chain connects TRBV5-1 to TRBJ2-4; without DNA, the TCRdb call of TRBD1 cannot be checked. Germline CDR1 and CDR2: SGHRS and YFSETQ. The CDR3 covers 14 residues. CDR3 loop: CASSTGQGGNIQYF.

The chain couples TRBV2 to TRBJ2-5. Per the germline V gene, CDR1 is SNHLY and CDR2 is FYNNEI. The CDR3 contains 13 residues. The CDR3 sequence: CASSKRTGETQYF.

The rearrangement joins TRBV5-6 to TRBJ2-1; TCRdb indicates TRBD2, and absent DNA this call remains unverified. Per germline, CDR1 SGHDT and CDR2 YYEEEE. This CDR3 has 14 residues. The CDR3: CASSWLASFNEQFF.

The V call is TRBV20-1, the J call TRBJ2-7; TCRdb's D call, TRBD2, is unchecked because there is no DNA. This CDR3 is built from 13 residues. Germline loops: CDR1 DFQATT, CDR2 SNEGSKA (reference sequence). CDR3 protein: CSMRQAEPYEQYF.

The CDR3 sequence is CASRRDRGLSYEQYF. The V call is TRBV5-4, the J call TRBJ2-7; TCRdb proposes TRBD1, but this gene call is untestable without DNA. The V gene's germline CDR1 is SGHNT and CDR2 YYREEE (reference sequence). This CDR3 has 15 residues. The full variable domain, rest sourced from reference TRBV5-4 and TRBJ2-7, is ETGVTQSPTHLIKTRGQQVTLRCSSQSGHNTVSWYQQALGQGPQFIFQYYREEENGRGNFPPRFSGLQFPNYSSELNVNALELDDSALYLCASRRDRGLSYEQYFGPGTRLTVT.

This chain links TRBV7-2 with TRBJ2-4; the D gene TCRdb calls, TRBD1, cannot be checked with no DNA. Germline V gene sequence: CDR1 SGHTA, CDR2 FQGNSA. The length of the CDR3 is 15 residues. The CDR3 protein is CASSSKDRGVDIQYF.

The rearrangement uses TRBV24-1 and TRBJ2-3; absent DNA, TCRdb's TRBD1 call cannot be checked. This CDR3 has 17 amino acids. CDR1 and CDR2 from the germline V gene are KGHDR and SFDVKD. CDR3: CATSDLGTGELTDTQYF.

The CDR3: CSATGTIIRLSEQFF. V usage is TRBV20-1 and J usage is TRBJ2-1; absent DNA, TCRdb's TRBD2 call cannot be checked. Germline V gene data show CDR1 as DFQATT and CDR2 as SNEGSKA (reference sequence). There are 15 residues in the CDR3.

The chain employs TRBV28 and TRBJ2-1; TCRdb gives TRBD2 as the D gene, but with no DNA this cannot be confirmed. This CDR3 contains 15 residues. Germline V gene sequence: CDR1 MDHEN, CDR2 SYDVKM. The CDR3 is CASSFGERVYNEQFF. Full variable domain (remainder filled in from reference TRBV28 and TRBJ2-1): DVKVTQSSRYLVKRTGEKVFLECVQDMDHENMFWYRQDPGLGLRLIYFSYDVKMKEKGDIPEGYSVSREKKERFSLILESASTNQTSMYLCASSFGERVYNEQFFGPGTRLTVL.

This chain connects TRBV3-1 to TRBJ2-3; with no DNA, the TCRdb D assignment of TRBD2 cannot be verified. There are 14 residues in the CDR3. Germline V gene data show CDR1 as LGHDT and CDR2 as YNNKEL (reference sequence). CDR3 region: CASSHAGEADTQYF.

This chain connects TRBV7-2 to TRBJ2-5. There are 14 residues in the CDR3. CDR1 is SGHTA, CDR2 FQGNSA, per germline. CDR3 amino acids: CASSLTPDQETQYF. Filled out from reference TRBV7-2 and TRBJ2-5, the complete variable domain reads GAGVSQSPSNKVTEKGKDVELRCDPISGHTALYWYRQSLGQGLEFLIYFQGNSAPDKSGLPSDRFSAERTGGSVSTLTIQRTQQEDSAVYLCASSLTPDQETQYFGPGTRLLVL.

The CDR3 spells CSPGSGTDTQYF. The chain employs TRBV20-1 and TRBJ2-3. The germline V gene has CDR1 DFQATT and CDR2 SNEGSKA (reference sequence). CDR3 length equals 12 residues.

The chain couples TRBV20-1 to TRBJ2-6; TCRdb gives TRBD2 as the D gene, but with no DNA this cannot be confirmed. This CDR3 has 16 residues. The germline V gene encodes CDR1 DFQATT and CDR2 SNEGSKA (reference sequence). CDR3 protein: CSAGLAGETGANVLTF.

The CDR3 loop reads CASSLVGSSGDTQYF. The J gene is TRBJ2-3, the V gene TRBV7-6; the D gene TCRdb calls, TRBD2, cannot be checked with no DNA. Germline V gives CDR1 SGHVS, CDR2 FNYEAQ. CDR3 length: 15 amino acids.

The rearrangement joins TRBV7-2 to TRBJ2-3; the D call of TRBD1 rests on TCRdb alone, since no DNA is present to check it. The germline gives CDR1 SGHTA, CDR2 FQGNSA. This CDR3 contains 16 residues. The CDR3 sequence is CASSTRRTGGTDTQYF.

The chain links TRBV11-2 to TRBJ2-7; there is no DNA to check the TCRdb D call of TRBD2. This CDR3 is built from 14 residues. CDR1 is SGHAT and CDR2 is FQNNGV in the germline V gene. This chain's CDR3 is CASIAGTSGYEQYF.

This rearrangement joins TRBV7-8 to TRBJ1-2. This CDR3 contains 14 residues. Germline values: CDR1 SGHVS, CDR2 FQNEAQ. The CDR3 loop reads CASSLYLHLYGYTF.

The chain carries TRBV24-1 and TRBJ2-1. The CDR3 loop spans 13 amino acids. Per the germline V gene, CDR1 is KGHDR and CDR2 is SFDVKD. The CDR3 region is CATRRGSDNEQFF.

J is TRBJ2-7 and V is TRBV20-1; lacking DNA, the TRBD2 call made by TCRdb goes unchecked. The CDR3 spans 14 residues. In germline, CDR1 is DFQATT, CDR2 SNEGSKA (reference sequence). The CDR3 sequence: CSAPEINSGYEQYF.

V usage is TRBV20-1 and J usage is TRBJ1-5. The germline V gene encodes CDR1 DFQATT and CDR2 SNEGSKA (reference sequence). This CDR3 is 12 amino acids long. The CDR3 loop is CSAGTNNQPQHF.

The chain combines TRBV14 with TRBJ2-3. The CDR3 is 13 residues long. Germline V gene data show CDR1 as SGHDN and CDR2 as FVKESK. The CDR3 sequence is CAGSQASSFTQYF.

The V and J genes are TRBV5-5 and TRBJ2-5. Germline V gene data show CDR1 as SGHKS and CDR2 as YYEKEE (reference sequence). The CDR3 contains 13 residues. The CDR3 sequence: CASSVEDQETQYF.

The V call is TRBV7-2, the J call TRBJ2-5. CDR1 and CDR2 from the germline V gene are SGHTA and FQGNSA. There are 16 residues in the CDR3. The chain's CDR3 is CASSLDIGGGWETQYF.

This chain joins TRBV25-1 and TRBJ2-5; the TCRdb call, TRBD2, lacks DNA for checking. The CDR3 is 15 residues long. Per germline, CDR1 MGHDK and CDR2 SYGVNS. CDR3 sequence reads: CASRPSRGSQETQYF.

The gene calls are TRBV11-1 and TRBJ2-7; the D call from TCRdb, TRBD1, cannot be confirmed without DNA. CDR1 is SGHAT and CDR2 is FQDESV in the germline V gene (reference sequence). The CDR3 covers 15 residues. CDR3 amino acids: CASSQWTGISYEQYF.

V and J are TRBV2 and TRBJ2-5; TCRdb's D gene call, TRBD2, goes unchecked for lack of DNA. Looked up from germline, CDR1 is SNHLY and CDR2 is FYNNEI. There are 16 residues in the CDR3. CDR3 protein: CASQLTSGRAGETQYF.

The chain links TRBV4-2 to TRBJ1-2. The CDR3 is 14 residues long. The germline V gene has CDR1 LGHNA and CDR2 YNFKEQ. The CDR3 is CASSQDREAYGYTF.

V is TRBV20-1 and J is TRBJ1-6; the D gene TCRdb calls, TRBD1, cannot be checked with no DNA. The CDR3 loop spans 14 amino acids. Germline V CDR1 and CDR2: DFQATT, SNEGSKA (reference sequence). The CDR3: CSAPPLGAGSPLHF.